This passage covers 29 T cell receptor delta chains from one sample sequenced in a study of gamma-delta T cells after stem cell transplantation (dated by TCRdb to 2016 to 2017). The receptor library was made with RT-PCR. TCRdb lists the instrument as Illumina MiSeq. TCRdb called clones afresh from the public reads with CATT; identical DNA rows were later merged. The sample table shows roughly 2,000 delta-chain clones, and about 16% are seen once. Together, the top ten hold 9.5% to 15% of the sample. The sequenced material came from gamma-delta T cells. Receptor source: a human donor. It is not recorded whose cells these are; they may come from a transplant donor. This table probably holds off-target reads from a library built for another chain.

The chain joins TRDV2 to TRDJ1; the match to TRDD3 covers 11 bases. This CDR3 is 15 amino acids long. The ends lost 4 bases at V and 4 bases at J; junction bases unmatched: 7. Germline lookup yields CDR1 GEAIGNYY and CDR2 EKD. The CDR3 protein is CACDGLGDNGDKLIF. The CDR3 bases are TGTGCCTGTGATGGACTGGGGGATAACGGCGATAAACTCATCTTT.

This clone came up a few times. The CDR3, as DNA: TGTGCCTGTGACACGACGTGGGGGTCTTGGGACACCCGACAGATGTTTTTC. Translating gives CACDTTWGSWDTRQMFF. The chain uses TRDV2 and TRDJ3; weak D call: TRDD3 (6 bases). This CDR3 is 17 amino acids long. The V end lost 1 base, the J end lost 4 bases, and 13 bases lay between the germline ends. Per germline, CDR1 GEAIGNYY and CDR2 EKD.

CDR3 nucleotides: TGTGCCTGTGACACCGTAGGGGACACCGCAGGAAATGTCGATAAACTCATCTTT. Translating gives CACDTVGDTAGNVDKLIF. The gene calls are TRDV2 and TRDJ1; possibly TRDD1 or TRDD3 for D (5 bases each). The CDR3 covers 18 residues. V lost 0 bases and J lost 4, with 23 bases in between. CDR1 and CDR2 from the germline V gene are GEAIGNYY and EKD.

The gene calls are TRDV2 and TRDJ1; 9 nucleotides match TRDD3. The J segment lost 3 bases and the V segment lost 3 bases, leaving 22 bases of the junction unmatched. Germline loops: CDR1 GEAIGNYY, CDR2 EKD. This CDR3 spans 20 amino acids. DNA of the CDR3: TGTGCCTGTGACCGGCTGGGGGATCCTTCCCGGATTGAGTACGCCGATAAACTCATCTTT. The encoded protein is CACDRLGDPSRIEYADKLIF.

This clone turned up a few times. V is TRDV2 and J is TRDJ1, with 9 bases fitting TRDD3. V trimming: 0 bases; J trimming: 0 bases; junction bases outside the gene matches: 13. The CDR3 totals 19 residues. Germline CDR1 and CDR2: GEAIGNYY and EKD. CDR3: CACDTLEAGGSPYTDKLIF. The CDR3 DNA is TGTGCCTGTGACACCCTAGAAGCTGGGGGATCCCCTTACACCGATAAACTCATCTTT.

The rearrangement joins TRDV2 to TRDJ3, with 13 bases identical to TRDD3. This CDR3 is built from 20 residues. The V segment lost 0 bases and the J segment 2 bases; nucleotides outside the gene matches: 6. Looked up from germline, CDR1 is GEAIGNYY and CDR2 is EKD. The CDR3 sequence is CACDTVLGDTHPWDTRQMFF. The DNA for the CDR3 is TGTGCCTGTGACACCGTACTGGGGGATACGCATCCCTGGGACACCCGACAGATGTTTTTC.

J is TRDJ1 and V is TRDV2, with D perhaps TRDD3 (6 bases). Germline values: CDR1 GEAIGNYY, CDR2 EKD. V gave up 3 bases and J gave up 8 bases, with 18 bases separating them. The CDR3 is 14 residues long. The CDR3 coding sequence is TGTGCCTGTGACTCCGTTGGGGGGGACTCCAAACTCATCTTT. Residues: CACDSVGGDSKLIF.

By share, this clone ranks as large. The chain recombines TRDV2 with TRDJ1, with 7 nucleotides matching TRDD3. The CDR3 sequence is 15 residues long. J gave up 5 bases and V 0 bases, and 8 bases lay outside the gene matches. Germline V lookup: CDR1 GEAIGNYY, CDR2 EKD. The CDR3 sequence: CACDTVGGIGDKLIF. CDR3 DNA: TGTGCCTGTGACACCGTCGGGGGGATCGGTGATAAACTCATCTTT.

This clone was detected a few times. This chain links TRDV2 with TRDJ1, with 12 nucleotides matching TRDD3. Germline CDR1 is GEAIGNYY and CDR2 is EKD. Germline trimming cut 4 bases from V and 0 bases from J; bases unmatched to any gene: 11. The CDR3 runs 18 residues. Written as DNA, the CDR3 is TGTGCCTGTGATCCCATACTGGGGGATACCCAGTACACCGATAAACTCATCTTT. Its translation is CACDPILGDTQYTDKLIF.

About this clone: Given a much more abundant clone one base away, this may be a read error. This chain connects TRDV2 to TRDJ1; D is undetermined. The germline gives CDR1 GEAIGNYY, CDR2 EKD. The CDR3 consists of 14 residues. CDR3 protein: CACDSLTIGDELIF. The CDR3, as DNA: TGTGCCTGTGACTCCCTTACAATTGGCGATGAACTCATCTTT.

The V call is TRDV2, the J call TRDJ3; unclear D gene. The CDR3 contains 19 residues. Germline CDR1 is GEAIGNYY and CDR2 is EKD. Trimming removed 0 bases from V and 0 bases from J, with 14 bases in between. The CDR3 region has the DNA TGTGCCTGTGACACCACTGAGGATCCGAGCTCCTGGGACACCCGACAGATGTTTTTC. Its translation: CACDTTEDPSSWDTRQMFF.

With regard to this clone: This clone may be a read error of a much larger clone one base away. The chain combines TRDV2 with TRDJ1; the D is unclear. Trimming removed 0 bases from V and 4 bases from J, with 14 bases in between. CDR3 length: 15 residues. Germline V gene lookup returns CDR1 GEAIGNYY and CDR2 EKD. The CDR3 sequence is CACDTVAQTLDKLIF. CDR3 DNA: TGTGCCTGTGACACCGTGGCGCAAACCCTCGATAAACTCATCTTT.

The rearrangement links TRDV2 to TRDJ2, with D possibly being TRDD3 (5 bases). The CDR3 sequence is 16 residues long. Trimming cost V 1 base and J 6 bases, with 17 bases left between them. Germline lookup yields CDR1 GEAIGNYY and CDR2 EKD. The CDR3 loop is CACDTLPGSMSAQLFF. CDR3 sequence (DNA): TGTGCCTGTGACACTCTGCCTGGGAGTATGTCAGCACAACTCTTCTTT.

The table lists this clone with a few counts. The chain links TRDV2 to TRDJ1; D possibly corresponds to TRDD3 (5 bases). Germline CDR1 reads GEAIGNYY; CDR2 reads EKD. This CDR3 has 16 residues. Trimming left V 1 base short and J 2 bases short, with 16 bases between. The CDR3 coding sequence is TGTGCCTGTGACACTCTGGGCCGTCGGGATACCGATAAACTCATCTTT. This translates into CACDTLGRRDTDKLIF.

This sequence joins TRDV2 and TRDJ1; 12 bases map to TRDD3. Germline lookup yields CDR1 GEAIGNYY and CDR2 EKD. This CDR3 has 18 residues. V was pared by 3 bases and J by 0 bases, with 10 bases of the junction left unmatched. CDR3 sequence reads: CACDSLLGDTGDTDKLIF. The CDR3 nucleotides are TGTGCCTGTGACTCCCTACTGGGGGATACTGGGGACACCGATAAACTCATCTTT.

There are a few counts of this clone. V gene TRDV2 combines with J gene TRDJ1; 7 bases are shared with TRDD3. Per germline, CDR1 GEAIGNYY and CDR2 EKD. This CDR3 spans 17 amino acids. The trim removed 2 bases at V and 0 bases at J, leaving 11 bases unmatched. The CDR3 region has the DNA TGTGCCTGTGACATTCTCTCCGGGGGATCCCACACCGATAAACTCATCTTT. Amino acids: CACDILSGGSHTDKLIF.

The chain uses TRDV2 and TRDJ1, with 12 bases aligning to TRDD3. With V trimmed by 3 bases and J by 4 bases, 8 bases remained unmatched. Per germline, CDR1 GEAIGNYY and CDR2 EKD. The CDR3 loop spans 16 amino acids. In DNA, the CDR3 is TGTGCCTGTGACGGCCCCCTGGGGGATACGCACGATAAACTCATCTTT. Translated, it gives CACDGPLGDTHDKLIF.

The chain links TRDV2 to TRDJ1; 10 bases agree with TRDD3. The CDR3 is 21 residues long. The J segment lost 0 bases and the V segment lost 1 base, leaving 19 bases of the junction unmatched. Germline CDR1 reads GEAIGNYY; CDR2 reads EKD. CDR3: CACDTLGGGYATWKDTDKLIF. The CDR3 coding sequence is TGTGCCTGTGACACTCTCGGGGGGGGATACGCTACTTGGAAAGACACCGATAAACTCATCTTT.

A few counts support this clone. The J gene is TRDJ3, the V gene TRDV2; a weak D match, TRDD3 (5 bases). V lost 0 bases and J lost 0, with 14 bases in between. The CDR3 sequence is 19 residues long. Germline-derived CDR1 and CDR2 are GEAIGNYY and EKD. CDR3 sequence: CACDTGSAGSSWDTRQMFF. The DNA of the CDR3 is TGTGCCTGTGACACCGGATCTGCGGGGAGCTCCTGGGACACCCGACAGATGTTTTTC.

The chain combines TRDV2 with TRDJ1, with D possibly TRDD3 on 6 matching bases. Looked up from germline, CDR1 is GEAIGNYY and CDR2 is EKD. Trimming pared 3 bases from V and 2 bases from J, leaving 24 bases between. CDR3 length: 18 amino acids. CDR3 nucleotide sequence: TGTGCCTGTGACCTCCTCCCCGCTGGGGATGGCCGGACCGATAAACTCATCTTT. Translating gives CACDLLPAGDGRTDKLIF.

The chain recombines TRDV2 with TRDJ1; D gene uncertain. V was cut by 3 bases and J by 2 bases, with 12 bases left in between. CDR3 size: 14 residues. In germline, CDR1 is GEAIGNYY, CDR2 EKD. CDR3: CACDSVSWTDKLIF. CDR3 nucleotides: TGTGCCTGTGACTCTGTGTCCTGGACCGATAAACTCATCTTT.

The V gene is TRDV2, the J gene TRDJ1; tentative D call: TRDD3 (5 bases). Trimming took off 4 bases at V and 1 base at J, with 21 bases between the two ends. CDR3 length: 17 residues. CDR1 is GEAIGNYY and CDR2 is EKD in the germline V gene. CDR3 nucleotides: TGTGCCTGTGAAGGAATGGGGCATAAGGCGACCACCGATAAACTCATCTTT. Residues: CACEGMGHKATTDKLIF.

The sample holds a few counts of this clone. The chain is built from TRDV2 and TRDJ1; no definite D call. The CDR3 totals 9 residues. V was cut by 9 bases and J by 2 bases, with 3 bases left in between. Germline V gives CDR1 GEAIGNYY, CDR2 EKD. CDR3 in DNA: TGTGCCGATACCGATAAACTCATCTTT. Translated: CADTDKLIF.

The chain has TRDV2 and TRDJ1, with 7 bases that match TRDD2. Per germline, CDR1 GEAIGNYY and CDR2 EKD. The CDR3 loop spans 16 amino acids. Trimming cost V 1 base and J 0 bases; bases outside gene matches: 7. The CDR3: CACDTSYGLDTDKLIF. The CDR3 DNA sequence: TGTGCCTGTGACACTTCCTACGGACTGGACACCGATAAACTCATCTTT.

The genes are TRDV2 and TRDJ1; TRDD3 matches 11 bases. This CDR3 region has 17 residues. After removal of 0 bases from V and 1 base from J, the junction contained 6 bases not matched to a gene. The germline gives CDR1 GEAIGNYY, CDR2 EKD. CDR3 DNA sequence: TGTGCCTGTGACACCCTACTGGGGGATAGCCGCACCGATAAACTCATCTTT. Translating gives CACDTLLGDSRTDKLIF.

J is TRDJ3 and V is TRDV2; TRDD3 aligns across 7 bases. The CDR3 consists of 21 residues. V was pared by 0 bases and J by 0 bases, with 13 bases of the junction left unmatched. Germline CDR1 is GEAIGNYY and CDR2 is EKD. CDR3 sequence reads: CACDTAGGGYDSSWDTRQMFF. CDR3 nucleotide sequence: TGTGCCTGTGACACCGCCGGGGGAGGATACGACAGCTCCTGGGACACCCGACAGATGTTTTTC.

In this sample, this clone turned up once. The chain is built from TRDV2 and TRDJ4; 10 bases agree with TRDD3. CDR1 is GEAIGNYY, CDR2 EKD, per germline. The CDR3 spans 16 residues. V dropped 3 bases and J dropped 4; count of bases not matched to a gene: 13. CDR3 protein: CACDPIGGGYLEPLIF. The CDR3 coding sequence is TGTGCCTGTGACCCGATTGGTGGGGGATACTTGGAACCCCTGATCTTT.

In this sample, this clone turned up a few times. The CDR3 nucleotides are TGTGCCTGTGACAAGGTTCCTACTAGTACTGGGGGATACACCGATAAACTCATCTTT. It codes for CACDKVPTSTGGYTDKLIF. The V and J genes are TRDV2 and TRDJ1, with 10 positions matching TRDD3. Trimming cost V 2 bases and J 0 bases; bases outside gene matches: 14. CDR3 length: 19 amino acids. The germline V gene encodes CDR1 GEAIGNYY and CDR2 EKD.

Only a few counts were recorded for this clone. The rearrangement joins TRDV2 to TRDJ1; 12 bases are a match to TRDD3. Germline assignment: CDR1 GEAIGNYY and CDR2 EKD. The CDR3 is made up of 17 amino acids. V lost 0 bases to trimming and J lost 3 bases; unmatched junction nucleotides: 7. CDR3 DNA: TGTGCCTGTGACACCTTGGAGCACTGGGGGATACCCGATAAACTCATCTTT. Protein product: CACDTLEHWGIPDKLIF.